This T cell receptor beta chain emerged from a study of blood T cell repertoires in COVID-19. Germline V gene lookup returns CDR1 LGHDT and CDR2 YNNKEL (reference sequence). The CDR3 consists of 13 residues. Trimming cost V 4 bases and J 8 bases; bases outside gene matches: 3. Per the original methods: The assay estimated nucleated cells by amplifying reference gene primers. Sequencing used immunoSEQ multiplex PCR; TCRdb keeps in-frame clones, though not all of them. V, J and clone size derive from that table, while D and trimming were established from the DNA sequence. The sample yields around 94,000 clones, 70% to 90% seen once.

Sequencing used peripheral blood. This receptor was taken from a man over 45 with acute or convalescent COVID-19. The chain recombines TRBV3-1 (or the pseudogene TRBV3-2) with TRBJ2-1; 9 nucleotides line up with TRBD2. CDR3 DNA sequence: TGTGCCAGCAGCCCGGGACTAGCCGATGAGCAGTTCTTC. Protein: CASSPGLADEQFF.